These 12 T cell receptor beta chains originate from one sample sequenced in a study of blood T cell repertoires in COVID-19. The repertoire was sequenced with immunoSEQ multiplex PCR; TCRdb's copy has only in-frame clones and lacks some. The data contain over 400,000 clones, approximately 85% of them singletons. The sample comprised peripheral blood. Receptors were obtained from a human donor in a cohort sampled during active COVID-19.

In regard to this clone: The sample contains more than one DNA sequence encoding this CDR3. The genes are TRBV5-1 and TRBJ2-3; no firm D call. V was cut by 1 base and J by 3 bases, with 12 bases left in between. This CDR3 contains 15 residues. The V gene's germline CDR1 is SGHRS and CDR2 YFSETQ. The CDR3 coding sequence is TGCGCCAGCAGCTTGACAGACCCTTCGACAGATACGCAGTATTTT. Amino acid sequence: CASSLTDPSTDTQYF.

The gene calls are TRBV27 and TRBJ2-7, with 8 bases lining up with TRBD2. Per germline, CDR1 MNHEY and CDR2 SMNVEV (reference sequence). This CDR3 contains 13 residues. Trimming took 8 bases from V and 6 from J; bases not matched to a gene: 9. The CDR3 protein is CASRSGGGGEQYF. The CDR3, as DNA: TGTGCCAGCCGCTCGGGGGGGGGAGGCGAGCAGTACTTC.

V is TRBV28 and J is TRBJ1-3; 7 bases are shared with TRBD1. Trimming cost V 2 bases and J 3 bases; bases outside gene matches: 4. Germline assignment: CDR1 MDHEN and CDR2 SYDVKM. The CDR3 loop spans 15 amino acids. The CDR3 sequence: CASSLRQGGGNTIYF. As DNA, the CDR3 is TGTGCCAGCAGTTTACGGCAGGGGGGTGGAAACACCATATATTTT. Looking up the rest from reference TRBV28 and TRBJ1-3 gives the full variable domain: DVKVTQSSRYLVKRTGEKVFLECVQDMDHENMFWYRQDPGLGLRLIYFSYDVKMKEKGDIPEGYSVSREKKERFSLILESASTNQTSMYLCASSLRQGGGNTIYFGEGSWLTVV.

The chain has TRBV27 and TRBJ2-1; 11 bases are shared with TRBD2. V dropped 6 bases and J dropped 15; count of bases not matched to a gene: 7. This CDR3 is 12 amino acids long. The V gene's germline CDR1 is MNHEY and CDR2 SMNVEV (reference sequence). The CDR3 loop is CASRPLAGGLFF. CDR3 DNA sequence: TGTGCCAGCAGGCCTCTAGCGGGAGGTCTGTTCTTC.

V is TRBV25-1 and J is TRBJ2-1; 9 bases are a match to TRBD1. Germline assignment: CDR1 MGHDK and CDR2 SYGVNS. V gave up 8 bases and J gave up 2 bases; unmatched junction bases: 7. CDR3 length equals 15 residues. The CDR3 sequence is CASRGQGFTYNEQFF. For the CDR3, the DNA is TGTGCCAGCCGTGGACAGGGGTTCACCTACAATGAGCAGTTCTTC.

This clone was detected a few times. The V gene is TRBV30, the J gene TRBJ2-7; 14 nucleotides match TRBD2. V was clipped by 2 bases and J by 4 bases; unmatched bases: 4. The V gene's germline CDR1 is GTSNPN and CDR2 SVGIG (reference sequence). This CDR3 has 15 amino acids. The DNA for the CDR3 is TGTGCCTGGAGTCTGTGGACTAGCGGGAGGTACGAGCAGTACTTC. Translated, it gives CAWSLWTSGRYEQYF.

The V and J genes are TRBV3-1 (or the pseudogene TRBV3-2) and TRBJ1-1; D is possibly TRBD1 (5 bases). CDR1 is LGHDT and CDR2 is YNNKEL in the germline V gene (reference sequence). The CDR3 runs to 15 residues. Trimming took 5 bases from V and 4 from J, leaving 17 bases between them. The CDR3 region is CASSKNGGFGTEAFF. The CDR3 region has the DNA TGTGCCAGCAGCAAGAACGGGGGATTCGGCACTGAAGCTTTCTTT.

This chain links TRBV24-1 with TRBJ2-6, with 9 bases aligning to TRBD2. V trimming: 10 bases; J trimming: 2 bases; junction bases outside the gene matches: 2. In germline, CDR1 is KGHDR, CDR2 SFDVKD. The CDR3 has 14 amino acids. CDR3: CATAGGTGANVLTF. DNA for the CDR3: TGTGCCACTGCGGGGGGGACTGGGGCCAACGTCCTGACTTTC.

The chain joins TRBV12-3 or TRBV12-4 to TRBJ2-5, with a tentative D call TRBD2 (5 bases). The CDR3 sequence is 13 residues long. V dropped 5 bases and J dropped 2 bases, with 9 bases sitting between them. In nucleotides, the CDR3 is TGTGCCAGCAGTGTCCAGCGGCAAGAGACCCAGTACTTC. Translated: CASSVQRQETQYF.

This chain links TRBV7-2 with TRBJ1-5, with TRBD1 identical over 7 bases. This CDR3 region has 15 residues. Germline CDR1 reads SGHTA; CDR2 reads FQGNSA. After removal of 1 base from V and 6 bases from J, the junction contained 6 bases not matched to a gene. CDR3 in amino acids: CASSLGHRGGQPQHF. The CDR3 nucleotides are TGTGCCAGCAGCTTAGGGCACAGGGGCGGTCAGCCCCAGCATTTT.

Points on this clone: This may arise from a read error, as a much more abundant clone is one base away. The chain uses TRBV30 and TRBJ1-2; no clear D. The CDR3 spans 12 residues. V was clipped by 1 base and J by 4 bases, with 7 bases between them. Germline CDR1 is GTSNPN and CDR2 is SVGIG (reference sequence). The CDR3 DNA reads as TGTGCCTGGAGTGGGGCAGCCTATGGCTACACCTTC. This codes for CAWSGAAYGYTF.

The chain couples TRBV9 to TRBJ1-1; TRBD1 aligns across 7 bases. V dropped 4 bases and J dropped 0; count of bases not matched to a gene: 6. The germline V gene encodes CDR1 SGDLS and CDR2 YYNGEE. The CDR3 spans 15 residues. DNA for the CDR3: TGTGCCAGCAGCTCCGGAGGGGGCGTGAACACTGAAGCTTTCTTT. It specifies CASSSGGGVNTEAFF. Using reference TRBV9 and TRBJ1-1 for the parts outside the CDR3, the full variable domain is DSGVTQTPKHLITATGQRVTLRCSPRSGDLSVYWYQQSLDQGLQFLIQYYNGEERAKGNILERFSAQQFPDLHSELNLSSLELGDSALYFCASSSGGGVNTEAFFGQGTRLTVV.